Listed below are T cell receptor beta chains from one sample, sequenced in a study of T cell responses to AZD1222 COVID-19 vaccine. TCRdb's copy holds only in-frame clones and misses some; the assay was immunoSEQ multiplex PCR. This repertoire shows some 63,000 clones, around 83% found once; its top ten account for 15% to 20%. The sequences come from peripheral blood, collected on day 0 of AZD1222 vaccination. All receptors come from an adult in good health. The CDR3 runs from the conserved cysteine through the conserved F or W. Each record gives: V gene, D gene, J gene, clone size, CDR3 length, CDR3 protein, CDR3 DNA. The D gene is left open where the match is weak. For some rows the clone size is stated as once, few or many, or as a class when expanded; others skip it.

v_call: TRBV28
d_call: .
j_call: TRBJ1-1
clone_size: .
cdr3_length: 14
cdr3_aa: CASSLSQEGTEAFF
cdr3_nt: TGTGCCAGCAGTTTATCACAGGAGGGCACTGAAGCTTTCTTT

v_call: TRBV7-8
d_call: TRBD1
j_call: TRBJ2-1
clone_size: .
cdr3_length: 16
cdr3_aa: CASRPTGTGVFNEQFF
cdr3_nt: TGTGCCAGCAGACCAACCGGGACAGGGGTTTTCAATGAGCAGTTCTTC

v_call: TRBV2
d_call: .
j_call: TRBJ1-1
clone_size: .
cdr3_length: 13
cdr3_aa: CASRARVLTEAFF
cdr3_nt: TGTGCCAGCAGGGCCAGGGTCCTCACTGAAGCTTTCTTT

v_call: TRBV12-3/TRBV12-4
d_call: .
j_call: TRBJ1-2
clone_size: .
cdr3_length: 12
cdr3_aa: CASSSSRGGYTF
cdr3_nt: TGTGCCAGCAGTTCCAGCCGAGGGGGCTACACCTTC

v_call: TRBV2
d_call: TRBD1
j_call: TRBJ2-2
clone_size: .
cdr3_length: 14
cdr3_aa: CASSPGQAPGELFF
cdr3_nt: TGTGCCAGCAGTCCGGGACAGGCCCCCGGGGAGCTGTTTTTT

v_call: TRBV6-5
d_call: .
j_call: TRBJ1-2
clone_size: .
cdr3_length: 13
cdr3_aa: CASSYNRVNGYTF
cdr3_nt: TGTGCCAGCAGCTACAACAGGGTAAATGGCTACACCTTC

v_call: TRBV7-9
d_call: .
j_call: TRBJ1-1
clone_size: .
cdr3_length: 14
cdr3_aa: CASTLGQLGTEAFF
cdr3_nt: TGTGCCAGCACCTTAGGACAGCTCGGCACTGAAGCTTTCTTT

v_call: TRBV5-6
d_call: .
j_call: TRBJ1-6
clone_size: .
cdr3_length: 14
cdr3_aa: CASSFMQHNSPLHF
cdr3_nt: TGTGCCAGCAGCTTTATGCAGCATAATTCACCCCTCCACTTT

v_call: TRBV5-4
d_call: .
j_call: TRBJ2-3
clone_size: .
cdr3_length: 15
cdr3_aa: CASSLWTSGGDTQYF
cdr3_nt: TGTGCCAGCAGCTTGTGGACATCAGGGGGGGATACGCAGTATTTT

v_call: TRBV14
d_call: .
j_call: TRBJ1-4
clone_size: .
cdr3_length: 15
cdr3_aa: CASSRSLGGNEKLFF
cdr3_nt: TGTGCCAGCAGCCGGTCCTTAGGGGGTAATGAAAAACTGTTTTTT

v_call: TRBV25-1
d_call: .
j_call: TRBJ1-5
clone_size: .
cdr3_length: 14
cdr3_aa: CASSETRGWQPQHF
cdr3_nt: TGTGCCAGCAGTGAAACGCGAGGGTGGCAGCCCCAGCATTTT

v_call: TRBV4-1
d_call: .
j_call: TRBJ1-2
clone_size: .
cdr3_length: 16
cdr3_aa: CASSQEAGAINYGYTF
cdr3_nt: TGCGCCAGCAGCCAAGAGGCAGGGGCGATTAACTATGGCTACACCTTC

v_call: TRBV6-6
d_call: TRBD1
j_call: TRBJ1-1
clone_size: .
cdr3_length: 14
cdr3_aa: CASTIDRGNTEAFF
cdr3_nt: TGTGCCAGCACCATCGACAGGGGGAACACTGAAGCTTTCTTT

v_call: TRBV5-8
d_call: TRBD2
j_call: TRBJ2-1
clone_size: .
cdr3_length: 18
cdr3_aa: CASSFAGTSGPGDNEQFF
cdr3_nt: TGTGCCAGCAGCTTCGCTGGGACTAGCGGTCCCGGAGACAATGAGCAGTTCTTC

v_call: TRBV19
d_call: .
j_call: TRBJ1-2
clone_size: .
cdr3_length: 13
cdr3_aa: CAAHGTDNYGYTF
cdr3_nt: TGTGCCGCGCACGGGACGGATAACTATGGCTACACCTTC

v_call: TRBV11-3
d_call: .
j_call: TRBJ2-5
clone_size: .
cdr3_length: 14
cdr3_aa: CASSLDGPSPAMYF
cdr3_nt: TGTGCCAGCAGCTTAGATGGCCCTTCTCCCGCAATGTACTTC

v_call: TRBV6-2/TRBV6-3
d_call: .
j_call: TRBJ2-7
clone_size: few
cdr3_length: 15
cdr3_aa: CASSRLVGQVTEQYF
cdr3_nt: TGTGCCAGCAGCCGTCTTGTTGGGCAGGTAACCGAGCAGTACTTC

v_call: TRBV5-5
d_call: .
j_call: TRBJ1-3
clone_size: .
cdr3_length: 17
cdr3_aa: CASSLGEVLNSGNTIYF
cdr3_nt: TGTGCCAGCAGCTTGGGGGAGGTCCTCAACTCTGGAAACACCATATATTTT

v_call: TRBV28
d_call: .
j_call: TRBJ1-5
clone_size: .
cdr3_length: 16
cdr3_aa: CASSLGGRYSNQPQHF
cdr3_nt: TGTGCCAGCAGTTTAGGAGGCCGATATAGCAATCAGCCCCAGCATTTT

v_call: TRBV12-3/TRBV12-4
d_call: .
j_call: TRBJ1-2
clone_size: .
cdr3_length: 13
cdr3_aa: CASSLRGFYGYTF
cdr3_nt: TGTGCCAGCAGTCTCAGGGGATTCTATGGCTACACCTTC

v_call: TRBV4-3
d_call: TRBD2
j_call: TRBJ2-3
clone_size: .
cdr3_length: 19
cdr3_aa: CASSQDMVGTGGPPDTQYF
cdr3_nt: TGCGCCAGCAGCCAAGACATGGTGGGGACGGGAGGGCCGCCAGATACGCAGTATTTT

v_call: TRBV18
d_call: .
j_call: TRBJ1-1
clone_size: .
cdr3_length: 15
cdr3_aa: CASSPRPGRNTEAFF
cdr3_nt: TGTGCCAGCTCACCACGGCCCGGACGGAACACTGAAGCTTTCTTT

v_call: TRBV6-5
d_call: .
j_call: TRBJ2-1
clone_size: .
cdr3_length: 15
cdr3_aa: CASSSSGMGTAKQFF
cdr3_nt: TGTGCCAGCAGTTCCTCGGGTATGGGGACGGCCAAGCAGTTCTTC

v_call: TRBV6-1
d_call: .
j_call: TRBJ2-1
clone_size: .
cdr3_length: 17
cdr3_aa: CASSEVLASKIYNEQFF
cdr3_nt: TGTGCCAGTAGTGAAGTTCTCGCGTCTAAGATCTACAATGAGCAGTTCTTC

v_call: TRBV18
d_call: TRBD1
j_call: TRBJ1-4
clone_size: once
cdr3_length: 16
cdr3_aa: CASSQYRGPEGEKLFF
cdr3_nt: TGTGCCAGCTCGCAATACAGGGGCCCCGAAGGTGAAAAACTGTTTTTT

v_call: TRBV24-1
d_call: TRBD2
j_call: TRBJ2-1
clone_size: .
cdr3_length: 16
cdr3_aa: CATSGSGTSGYNEQFF
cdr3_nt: TGTGCCACCAGTGGGTCCGGGACTAGCGGCTACAATGAGCAGTTCTTC

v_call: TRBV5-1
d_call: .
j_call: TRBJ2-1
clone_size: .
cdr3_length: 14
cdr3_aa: CASSFDDTYNEQFF
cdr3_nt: TGCGCCAGCAGCTTTGACGATACCTACAATGAGCAGTTCTTC

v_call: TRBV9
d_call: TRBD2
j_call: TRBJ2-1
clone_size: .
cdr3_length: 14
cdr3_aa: CASSGGLAGPQQFF
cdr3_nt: TGTGCCAGCAGCGGTGGACTAGCGGGACCCCAGCAGTTCTTC

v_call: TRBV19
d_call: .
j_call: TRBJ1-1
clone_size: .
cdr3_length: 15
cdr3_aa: CASSILGAMNTEAFF
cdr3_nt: TGTGCCAGTAGTATCCTGGGAGCCATGAACACTGAAGCTTTCTTT

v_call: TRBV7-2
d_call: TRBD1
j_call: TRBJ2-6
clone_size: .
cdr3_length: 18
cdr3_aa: CASSLDTGGFSGANVLTF
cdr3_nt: TGTGCCAGCAGCTTAGATACAGGGGGATTCTCTGGGGCCAACGTCCTGACTTTC

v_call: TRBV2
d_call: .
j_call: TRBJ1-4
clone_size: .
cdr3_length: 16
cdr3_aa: CASSGRTGGLVEKLFF
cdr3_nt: TGTGCCAGCAGTGGCCGGACGGGGGGATTAGTCGAAAAACTGTTTTTT

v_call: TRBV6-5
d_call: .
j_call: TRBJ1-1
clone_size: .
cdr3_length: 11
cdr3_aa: CASRVNTEAFF
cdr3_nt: TGTGCCAGCCGAGTCAACACTGAAGCTTTCTTT

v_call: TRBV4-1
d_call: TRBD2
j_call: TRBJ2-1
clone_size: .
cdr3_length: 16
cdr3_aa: CASSPDRTSGYNEQFF
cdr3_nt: TGCGCCAGCAGCCCGGACCGGACTAGCGGGTACAATGAGCAGTTCTTC

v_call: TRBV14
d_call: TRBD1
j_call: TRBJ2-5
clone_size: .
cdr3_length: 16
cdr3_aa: CASSQIGQGAGETQYF
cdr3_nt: TGTGCTAGCAGCCAAATTGGACAGGGGGCGGGAGAGACCCAGTACTTC

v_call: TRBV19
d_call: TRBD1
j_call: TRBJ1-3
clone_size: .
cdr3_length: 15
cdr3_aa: CASIRGPGSGNTIYF
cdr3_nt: TGTGCCAGCATAAGGGGGCCCGGCTCTGGAAACACCATATATTTT

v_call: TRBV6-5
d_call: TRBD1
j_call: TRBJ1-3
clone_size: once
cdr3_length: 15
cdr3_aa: CASSSGQGSGNTIYF
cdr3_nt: TGTGCCAGCAGTTCGGGACAGGGATCCGGAAACACCATATATTTT

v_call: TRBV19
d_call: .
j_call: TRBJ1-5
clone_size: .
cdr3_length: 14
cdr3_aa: CASKTANFNQPQHF
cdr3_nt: TGTGCCAGTAAAACAGCTAATTTCAATCAGCCCCAGCATTTT

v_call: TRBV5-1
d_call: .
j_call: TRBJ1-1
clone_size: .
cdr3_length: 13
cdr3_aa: CASSFRQNTEAFF
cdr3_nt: TGCGCCAGCAGCTTTCGGCAGAACACTGAAGCTTTCTTT

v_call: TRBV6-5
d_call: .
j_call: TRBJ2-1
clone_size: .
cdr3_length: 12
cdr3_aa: CASKDFYNEQFF
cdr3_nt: TGTGCCAGCAAGGACTTTTACAATGAGCAGTTCTTC

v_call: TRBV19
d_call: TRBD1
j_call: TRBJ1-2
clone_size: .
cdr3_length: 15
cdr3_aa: CASSIPDRAYYGYTF
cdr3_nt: TGTGCCAGTAGTATTCCTGACAGGGCCTACTATGGCTACACCTTC

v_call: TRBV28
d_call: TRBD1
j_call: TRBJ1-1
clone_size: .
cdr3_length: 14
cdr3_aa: CAIATGPGNTEAFF
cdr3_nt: TGTGCCATCGCGACAGGGCCGGGAAACACTGAAGCTTTCTTT

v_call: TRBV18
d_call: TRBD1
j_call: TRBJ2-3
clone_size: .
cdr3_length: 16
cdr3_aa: CASSPTGGLSTDTQYF
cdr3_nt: TGTGCCAGCTCACCAACAGGGGGTCTTAGCACAGATACGCAGTATTTT

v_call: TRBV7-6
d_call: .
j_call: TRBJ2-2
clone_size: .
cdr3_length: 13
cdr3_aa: CASSLIGVGELFF
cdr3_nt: TGTGCCAGCAGCTTAATAGGAGTCGGGGAGCTGTTTTTT

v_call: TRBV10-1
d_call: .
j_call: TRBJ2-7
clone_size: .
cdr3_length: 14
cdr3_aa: CASRTPRTFVEQYF
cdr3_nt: TGCGCCAGCAGGACGCCAAGGACTTTCGTTGAGCAGTACTTC

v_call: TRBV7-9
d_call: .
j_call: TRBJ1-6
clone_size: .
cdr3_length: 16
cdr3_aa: CASSSQGGSYNSPLHF
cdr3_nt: TGTGCCAGCAGCTCACAGGGAGGATCCTATAATTCACCCCTCCACTTT

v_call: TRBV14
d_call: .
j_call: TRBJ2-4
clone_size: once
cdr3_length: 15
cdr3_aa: CASSSKGFGKNIQYF
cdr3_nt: TGTGCCAGCAGCAGTAAGGGATTCGGCAAAAACATTCAGTACTTC

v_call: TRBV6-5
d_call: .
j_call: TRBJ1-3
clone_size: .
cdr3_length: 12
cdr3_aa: CASKGSGNTIYF
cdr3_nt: TGTGCCAGCAAGGGATCTGGAAACACCATATATTTT

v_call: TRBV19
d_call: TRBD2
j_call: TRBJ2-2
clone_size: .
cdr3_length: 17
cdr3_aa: CASSMFFGGRATGELFF
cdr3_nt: TGTGCCAGTAGTATGTTTTTCGGCGGGAGGGCCACCGGGGAGCTGTTTTTT

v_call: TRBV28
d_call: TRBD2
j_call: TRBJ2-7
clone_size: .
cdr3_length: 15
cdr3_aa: CASPRAGAPTYEQYF
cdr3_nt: TGTGCCAGCCCAAGAGCGGGGGCCCCCACCTACGAGCAGTACTTC

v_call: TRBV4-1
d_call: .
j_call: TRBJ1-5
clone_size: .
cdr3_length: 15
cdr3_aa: CASSQEWAGGVAQHF
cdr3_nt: TGCGCCAGCAGCCAAGAGTGGGCAGGTGGGGTGGCCCAGCATTTT